The TCR beta chain under discussion was sequenced for a study of CD8+CD57+ T cells in acquired aplastic anemia (dated 2018 in TCRdb). About the investigation overall: Extracted DNA from sorted CD4+ and CD8+ cells averaged 3.2 ug, ranging from about 0.18 to 27.4 ug. Healthy donor samples averaged around 10 million reads for CD4+ and 11 million to 12 million for CD8+ cells.

TCR repertoires of sorted CD4+ and CD8+ blood T cells from severe aplastic anemia patients and healthy subjects were deep-sequenced in the study. Ficoll-Paque density gradient centrifugation was used to isolate peripheral blood mononuclear cells. CD4+ and CD8+ T cells were sorted by FACS or magnetic beads before DNA extraction. The CDR3, cysteine through phenylalanine, is 14 amino acids long. The CDR3 DNA has 42 bases and is translated from base 1. CDR1 and CDR2, per the germline V gene, are SGHRS and YFSETQ. Trimming costs V 2 bases and J 3 bases, and their ends lie 12 bases apart. Broader findings and caveats from the paper: Around 31 CD8+ CDR3 sequences were shared between patients and controls but appeared highly expressed in patients and within their immunodominant clones. Patients and healthy controls showed no significant difference in CD8+ Simpson's diversity (P=0.060).

Genomic DNA served as template for TCR beta VDJ combination and CDR3 sequence profiling. An Illumina HiSeq 2000 was used for TCR repertoire sequencing. On the authors' methods: TRBV/TRBJ rearrangement plots, CDR3 size and DJ length profiles, and Simpson's diversity index were used to evaluate the repertoires. The immunodominant clone was defined as the most abundant DNA sequence in deep sequencing data. CDR3 amino acid sequences were screened for sharing across subjects and compared with published repertoires and the VDJdb database. In-frame beta chains were kept once TCRdb had trimmed the public reads at Q25 with fastp and called clones with MiXCR. Identical CDR3 protein sequences are pooled into one entry, listed with their most common genes and DNA. The V and J calls come from TCRdb's annotation, not from the publication. This sample comprises some 48,000 distinct CDR3 sequences, around 69% of them detected only once. The top ten clones comprise roughly 34% of the sample.

By share, this clonotype ranks as medium-sized (0.01 to 0.1%). The target of this receptor is not known. No much larger clone exists at a distance of one base, and base qualities are not known. The TCR was taken from a human donor in good health, serving as a control. Sequencing was carried out using sorted CD4+, CD8+, or CD8+CD57+ T cells (not recorded which) from PBMCs. The V gene is TRBV5-1 and the J gene is TRBJ2-7; the D gene is unclear. The DNA is TGCGCCAGCAGCTTTGACCAGGTCCACTACGAGCAGTACTTC. Protein translation: CASSFDQVHYEQYF.